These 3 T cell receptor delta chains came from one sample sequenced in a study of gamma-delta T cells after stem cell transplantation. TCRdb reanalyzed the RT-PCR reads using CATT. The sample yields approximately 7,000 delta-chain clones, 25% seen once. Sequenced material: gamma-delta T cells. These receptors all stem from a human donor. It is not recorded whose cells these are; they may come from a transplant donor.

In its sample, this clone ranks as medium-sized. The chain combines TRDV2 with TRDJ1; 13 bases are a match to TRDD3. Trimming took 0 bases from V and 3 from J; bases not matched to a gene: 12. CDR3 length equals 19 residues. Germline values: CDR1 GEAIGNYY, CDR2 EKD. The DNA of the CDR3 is TGTGCCTGTGACACCGTACCTACCACTGGGGGATACGCGGCCGATAAACTCATCTTT. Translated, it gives CACDTVPTTGGYAADKLIF.

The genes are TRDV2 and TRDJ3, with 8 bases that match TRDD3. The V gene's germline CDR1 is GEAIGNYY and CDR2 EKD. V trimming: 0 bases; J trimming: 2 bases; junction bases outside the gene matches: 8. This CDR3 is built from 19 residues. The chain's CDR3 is CACDTVLGVLPWDTRQMFF. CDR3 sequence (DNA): TGTGCCTGTGACACCGTACTGGGGGTTCTCCCCTGGGACACCCGACAGATGTTTTTC.

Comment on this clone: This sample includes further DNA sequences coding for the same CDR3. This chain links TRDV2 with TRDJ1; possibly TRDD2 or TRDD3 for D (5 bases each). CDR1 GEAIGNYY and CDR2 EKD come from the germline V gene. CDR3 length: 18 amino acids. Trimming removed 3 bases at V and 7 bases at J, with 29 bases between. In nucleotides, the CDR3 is TGTGCCTGTGACTCCGCTTCCCAGGGGAGGTTCTCGCCTGGTAAACTCATCTTT. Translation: CACDSASQGRFSPGKLIF.